Sequencing of this T cell receptor (beta chain) was carried out in a study of beta chain features in type 1 diabetes. The study's findings and limits: Type 1 diabetes patients showed a moderate but significant shortening of TCRB CDR3s in all four CD4+ subsets.

The V end was cut by 2 bases, the J end by 8 bases, with 22 bases between. Germline V gene data show CDR1 as LGHNA and CDR2 as YNFKEQ. There are 17 residues in the CDR3. The whole isolated RNA underwent reverse transcription, so sequencing captured expressed TCRB transcripts. Measured with immunoSEQ multiplex PCR; TCRdb has only the in-frame clones, and not every one. Of 200,000 to 250,000 clones in the sample, over 8.5% were seen once. Blood was collected once per donor into heparin, averaging approximately 110 mL. This clone was detected only a few times. The antigen remains undetermined. This chain uses TRBV4-2 with TRBJ2-1, with D hard to call. The sample comprised naive CD4+ T cells from blood. The sequence was collected from a woman between 18 and 29 years old in good health. The CDR3 coding sequence is TGTGCCAGCAGCCAAAATCCCTGGGCCCCAAGTTCGGATGAGCAGTTCTTC. Translating gives CASSQNPWAPSSDEQFF.